Below are 29 T cell receptor beta chains sequenced from a single sample in a study of T cell responses to AZD1222 COVID-19 vaccine. Sequencing used immunoSEQ multiplex PCR; TCRdb keeps in-frame clones, though not all of them. The table has around 80,000 clones, roughly four fifths seen once. The sample consisted of peripheral blood, taken 28 days after the second AZD1222 dose. The receptor set was obtained from an adult who received the AZD1222 COVID-19 vaccine.

This rearrangement joins TRBV7-3 to TRBJ2-7, with TRBD1 identical over 11 bases. The CDR3 totals 15 residues. The V gene's germline CDR1 is SGHTA and CDR2 FQGTGA. The V segment lost 4 bases and the J segment 5 bases; nucleotides outside the gene matches: 7. The CDR3 nucleotides read TGTGCCAGCAGCTCTTCCGGGACAGGGGGACACGAGCAGTACTTC. Its protein is CASSSSGTGGHEQYF. Based on the CDR3 plus reference TRBV7-3 and TRBJ2-7, the full variable domain is GAGVSQTPSNKVTEKGKYVELRCDPISGHTALYWYRQSLGQGPEFLIYFQGTGAADDSGLPNDRFFAVRPEGSVSTLKIQRTERGDSAVYLCASSSSGTGGHEQYFGPGTRLTVT.

The V gene is TRBV19, the J gene TRBJ2-2; D might be TRBD2 (6 bases). CDR1 and CDR2 from the germline V gene are LNHDA and SQIVND (reference sequence). The V end was cut by 3 bases, the J end by 4 bases, with 9 bases between. The CDR3 length is 14 residues. CDR3 in amino acids: CASSIGGVTGELFF. DNA of the CDR3: TGTGCCAGTAGTATCGGCGGGGTCACCGGGGAGCTGTTTTTT. Together with reference TRBV19 and TRBJ2-2, the CDR3 gives the full variable domain: DGGITQSPKYLFRKEGQNVTLSCEQNLNHDAMYWYRQDPGQGLRLIYYSQIVNDFQKGDIAEGYSVSREKKESFPLTVTSAQKNPTAFYLCASSIGGVTGELFFGEGSRLTVL.

The chain has TRBV7-2 and TRBJ2-2; D unclear. This CDR3 has 13 residues. Trimming took off 6 bases at V and 3 bases at J, with 8 bases between the two ends. Germline-derived CDR1 and CDR2 are SGHTA and FQGNSA. The CDR3: CASRVMDTGELFF. The CDR3 coding sequence is TGTGCCAGCAGGGTTATGGACACCGGGGAGCTGTTTTTT.

The chain joins TRBV10-3 to TRBJ2-3; 10 nucleotides align to TRBD2. The junction had 9 bases not matched to a gene; V was cut back by 3 bases and J by 0 bases. The CDR3 is 18 amino acids. The germline V gene encodes CDR1 ENHRY and CDR2 SYGVKD. CDR3 sequence: CAISERLAGEISTDTQYF. Here the CDR3 DNA reads TGTGCCATCAGTGAAAGGCTAGCGGGAGAAATAAGCACAGATACGCAGTATTTT.

The V and J genes are TRBV18 and TRBJ2-5; 11 bases align to TRBD1. Germline V gene sequence: CDR1 KGHSH, CDR2 LQKENI. The ends lost 10 bases at V and 5 bases at J; junction bases unmatched: 9. The CDR3 totals 14 residues. CDR3 in amino acids: CATRTGGLRETQYF. In DNA, the CDR3 is TGTGCCACCCGGACAGGGGGCTTACGGGAGACCCAGTACTTC.

The J gene is TRBJ1-5, the V gene TRBV7-2; the match to TRBD1 covers 9 bases. The CDR3 extends over 16 amino acids. V trimming: 4 bases; J trimming: 2 bases; junction bases outside the gene matches: 6. CDR1 is SGHTA and CDR2 is FQGNSA in the germline V gene. CDR3 coding DNA: TGTGCCAGCAGCTCGAGGACAGGGGCCGGCAATCAGCCCCAGCATTTT. Its protein product is CASSSRTGAGNQPQHF.

V and J are TRBV29-1 and TRBJ2-7; TRBD2 agrees at 10 bases. Germline CDR1 SQVTM, CDR2 ANQGSEA. Trimming at V came to 6 bases and at J to 4 bases, leaving 3 bases not matched to a gene. The CDR3 length is 12 residues. DNA of the CDR3: TGCAGCGTGGAGCGGGAGGGTTACGAGCAGTACTTC. Protein: CSVEREGYEQYF.

V usage is TRBV7-8 and J usage is TRBJ1-1; D call uncertain. The V end was cut by 5 bases, the J end by 3 bases, with 37 bases between. CDR3 size: 22 residues. Germline V gene sequence: CDR1 SGHVS, CDR2 FQNEAQ. CDR3 region: CASSPLHLVFVVNKGRDTEAFF. CDR3 in DNA: TGTGCCAGCAGCCCACTACACTTGGTCTTTGTCGTAAATAAGGGTAGGGACACTGAAGCTTTCTTT.

The rearrangement joins TRBV18 to TRBJ2-1; weak D call: TRBD2 (6 bases). V was cut by 3 bases and J by 0 bases, with 9 bases left in between. The germline gives CDR1 KGHSH, CDR2 LQKENI. The CDR3 spans 15 residues. CDR3 sequence reads: CASSPGGSSYNEQFF. In nucleotides, the CDR3 is TGTGCCAGCTCACCCGGAGGGAGCTCCTACAATGAGCAGTTCTTC.

This clone is a singleton in its sample. CDR3 nucleotides: TGTGCCAGCAGTCACCGGGACAGCTCCTATAATTCACCCCTCCACTTT. This translates into CASSHRDSSYNSPLHF. V gene TRBV27 combines with J gene TRBJ1-6, with TRBD1 matching 7 bases. With 5 bases clipped from V and 0 bases from J, the junction kept 4 bases outside the gene matches. Germline V gene sequence: CDR1 MNHEY, CDR2 SMNVEV (reference sequence). This CDR3 region has 16 residues.

V is TRBV9 and J is TRBJ2-7; TRBD2 matches 7 bases. V shed 0 bases, J shed 5 bases, and the junction held 8 bases outside the gene matches. CDR1 and CDR2 (germline): SGDLS, YYNGEE. The CDR3 loop spans 15 amino acids. DNA of the CDR3: TGTGCCAGCAGCGTAGACGCCGGGAGGATTGACGAGCAGTACTTC. Its translation is CASSVDAGRIDEQYF.

This chain links TRBV7-2 with TRBJ2-1; D remains unclear. This CDR3 has 16 amino acids. Trimming removed 1 base at V and 2 bases at J, with 12 bases between. CDR1 is SGHTA and CDR2 is FQGNSA in the germline V gene. The CDR3 DNA sequence: TGTGCCAGCAGCTTAGGGGTTAGCCGTACCTACAATGAGCAGTTCTTC. Residues: CASSLGVSRTYNEQFF.

The rearrangement joins TRBV28 to TRBJ1-1; D not certain. Germline assignment: CDR1 MDHEN and CDR2 SYDVKM. The CDR3 extends over 14 amino acids. Deletions cut 6 bases from V and 0 bases from J, with 11 bases between. CDR3 protein: CASRTGIVNTEAFF. CDR3 bases: TGTGCCAGCAGAACGGGGATCGTGAACACTGAAGCTTTCTTT. The full variable domain, rest sourced from reference TRBV28 and TRBJ1-1, is DVKVTQSSRYLVKRTGEKVFLECVQDMDHENMFWYRQDPGLGLRLIYFSYDVKMKEKGDIPEGYSVSREKKERFSLILESASTNQTSMYLCASRTGIVNTEAFFGQGTRLTVV.

The chain employs TRBV18 and TRBJ2-5; TRBD2 matches at 7 bases. Per the germline V gene, CDR1 is KGHSH and CDR2 is LQKENI. J lost 5 bases, V lost 0 bases, and 9 bases had no gene match. The CDR3 runs to 16 residues. The CDR3 coding sequence is TGTGCCAGCTCACCACCTAACGGGAGAGCGGGGGAGACCCAGTACTTC. Protein: CASSPPNGRAGETQYF.

This chain connects TRBV28 to TRBJ1-2; D is undetermined. This CDR3 spans 13 amino acids. Germline CDR1 MDHEN, CDR2 SYDVKM. V shed 5 bases and J shed 0 bases, with 7 bases lying between them. CDR3 in DNA: TGTGCCAGCAGTCAATGGACTAACTATGGCTACACCTTC. Residues: CASSQWTNYGYTF.

CDR3 coding DNA: TGTGCCAGCAGTTCGACAGGGGGCTATGATACGCAGTATTTT. Its translation: CASSSTGGYDTQYF. The chain joins TRBV6-1 to TRBJ2-3, with TRBD1 identical over 10 bases. Trimming at V came to 5 bases and at J to 6 bases, leaving 5 bases not matched to a gene. Germline lookup yields CDR1 MNHNS and CDR2 SASEGT. CDR3 length: 14 residues.

The gene calls are TRBV5-6 and TRBJ1-3, with D possibly being TRBD1 (6 bases). The CDR3 is 14 residues long. Trimming cost V 7 bases and J 3 bases, with 14 bases left between them. Per the germline V gene, CDR1 is SGHDT and CDR2 is YYEEEE. The CDR3 loop is CASLSTGFGNTIYF. CDR3 nucleotide sequence: TGTGCCAGCCTATCAACAGGGTTTGGAAACACCATATATTTT.

The rearrangement uses TRBV28 and TRBJ1-1; 10 bases align to TRBD1. The CDR3 runs to 16 residues. J gave up 1 base and V 5 bases, and 7 bases lay outside the gene matches. CDR1 is MDHEN and CDR2 is SYDVKM in the germline V gene. CDR3 protein: CASSPGDRGWNTEAFF. The CDR3 DNA sequence: TGTGCCAGCAGTCCGGGGGACAGGGGATGGAACACTGAAGCTTTCTTT.

This rearrangement joins TRBV28 to TRBJ2-3; D is unclear. The CDR3 is 14 amino acids. With 3 bases removed from V and 2 bases from J, the gap between germline ends came to 9 bases. Germline V CDR1 and CDR2: MDHEN, SYDVKM. Here the CDR3 reads CASSFGRNTDTQYF. CDR3 DNA sequence: TGTGCCAGCAGTTTTGGCCGGAACACAGATACGCAGTATTTT. The full variable domain, its missing parts supplied by reference TRBV28 and TRBJ2-3, is DVKVTQSSRYLVKRTGEKVFLECVQDMDHENMFWYRQDPGLGLRLIYFSYDVKMKEKGDIPEGYSVSREKKERFSLILESASTNQTSMYLCASSFGRNTDTQYFGPGTRLTVL.

This chain links TRBV28 with TRBJ1-5; no clear D gene. This CDR3 has 14 residues. V was clipped by 2 bases and J by 6 bases, with 11 bases between them. Germline CDR1 reads MDHEN; CDR2 reads SYDVKM. CDR3 protein: CASSLEARVQPQHF. CDR3 nucleotides: TGTGCCAGCAGTTTAGAGGCCCGGGTTCAGCCCCAGCATTTT.

In this sample, this clone turned up many times. The gene calls are TRBV5-1 and TRBJ1-5; a weak D match, TRBD1 (5 bases). This CDR3 contains 16 residues. Germline V gene sequence: CDR1 SGHRS, CDR2 YFSETQ. V shed 0 bases and J shed 1 base, with 11 bases lying between them. CDR3 in amino acids: CASSLAPGGSNQPQHF. The CDR3, as DNA: TGCGCCAGCAGCTTGGCTCCCGGGGGGAGCAATCAGCCCCAGCATTTT.

This chain uses TRBV5-1 with TRBJ2-1; 8 bases are shared with TRBD1. J was trimmed by 4 bases and V by 3 bases; bases with no gene match: 3. Germline CDR1 SGHRS, CDR2 YFSETQ. The CDR3 consists of 14 residues. CDR3 amino acids: CASSSGQDYNEQFF. The CDR3 DNA reads TGCGCCAGCAGCTCGGGACAGGATTACAATGAGCAGTTCTTC.

This chain uses TRBV5-1 with TRBJ2-7; 8 nucleotides align to TRBD1. Per the germline V gene, CDR1 is SGHRS and CDR2 is YFSETQ. The CDR3 totals 15 residues. J was trimmed by 4 bases and V by 0 bases; bases with no gene match: 6. CDR3 sequence reads: CASSLAGGQGYEQYF. The CDR3 region has the DNA TGCGCCAGCAGCTTGGCCGGAGGACAGGGTTACGAGCAGTACTTC.

This clone has more than one count but fewer than ten. This sequence joins TRBV5-8 and TRBJ2-2; D uncertain. Trimming removed 7 bases at V and 4 bases at J, with 11 bases between. The length of the CDR3 is 13 residues. In germline, CDR1 is SGHTS, CDR2 YDEGEE. CDR3 in DNA: TGTGCCAGCCCAGACCGACCCACCGGGGAGCTGTTTTTT. Residues: CASPDRPTGELFF.

This sequence joins TRBV28 and TRBJ2-7, with 9 nucleotides matching TRBD1. The V segment lost 5 bases and the J segment 5 bases; nucleotides outside the gene matches: 7. This CDR3 is built from 14 residues. Germline values: CDR1 MDHEN, CDR2 SYDVKM. The CDR3: CASSRGTGPNEQYF. The DNA for the CDR3 is TGTGCCAGCAGTAGGGGGACAGGGCCCAACGAGCAGTACTTC.

V gene TRBV7-7 combines with J gene TRBJ2-1; 9 bases align to TRBD1. V was clipped by 5 bases and J by 6 bases; unmatched bases: 2. The CDR3 extends over 13 amino acids. From germline, CDR1 is SSHAT and CDR2 FNYEAQ (reference sequence). CDR3 bases: TGTGCCAGCAGCCGGGGACAGGGCAATGAGCAGTTCTTC. It specifies CASSRGQGNEQFF.

This clone was detected ten times or more. The J gene is TRBJ2-6, the V gene TRBV7-8; D might be TRBD1 (5 bases). The CDR3 has 17 amino acids. Germline assignment: CDR1 SGHVS and CDR2 FQNEAQ. V dropped 5 bases and J dropped 0 bases, with 14 bases sitting between them. The CDR3 DNA reads as TGTGCCAGCAGCCTAGGACAATTCGCCTCTGGGGCCAACGTCCTGACTTTC. Amino acids: CASSLGQFASGANVLTF.

This chain connects TRBV11-3 to TRBJ2-2, with 12 bases fitting TRBD2. There are 18 residues in the CDR3. CDR1 is SGHNT, CDR2 YENEEA, per germline. The ends lost 7 bases at V and 3 bases at J; junction bases unmatched: 12. CDR3 in amino acids: CASTLRASGRADTGELFF. As DNA, the CDR3 is TGTGCCAGCACCCTACGGGCTAGCGGGAGGGCCGACACCGGGGAGCTGTTTTTT.

The chain has TRBV28 and TRBJ1-1; TRBD1 is a possible D gene (6 bases). The CDR3 totals 18 residues. V dropped 5 bases and J dropped 3 bases, with 25 bases sitting between them. Germline V gives CDR1 MDHEN, CDR2 SYDVKM. The CDR3, as DNA: TGTGCCAGCAGTCTCTGGGTCGGGGGGGCGATAGAGGACACTGAAGCTTTCTTT. As protein: CASSLWVGGAIEDTEAFF. The full variable domain, completed using reference TRBV28 and TRBJ1-1, is DVKVTQSSRYLVKRTGEKVFLECVQDMDHENMFWYRQDPGLGLRLIYFSYDVKMKEKGDIPEGYSVSREKKERFSLILESASTNQTSMYLCASSLWVGGAIEDTEAFFGQGTRLTVV.